The clone carrying this T cell receptor beta chain was seen only a few times. The CDR3 totals 17 residues. Germline CDR1 reads SGHTS; CDR2 reads YDEGEE. With V trimmed by 0 bases and J by 3 bases, 9 bases remained unmatched. The record originates from a study of Graves' ophthalmopathy and Graves' hyperthyroidism. Overall study context: The study drew peripheral blood at initial diagnosis, before any treatment.

Researchers took RNA transcripts and amplified TCR beta CDR3 regions from them. HTBI primers were used in a first-round RT-PCR, which preceded a second-round multiplex PCR. Using its own MiXCR run on the multiplex PCR reads, TCRdb lists one record per CDR3 protein. The profile shows approximately 700,000 distinct CDR3 sequences, around 40% of them singletons. The TCR sequence derives from an adult man with Graves' ophthalmopathy. The sequenced material came from peripheral blood. The rearrangement joins TRBV5-8 to TRBJ1-1; 9 nucleotides line up with TRBD1. The CDR3 loop is CASSLVDNRGLYTEAFF. The CDR3 DNA reads TGTGCCAGCAGCTTGGTCGATAACAGGGGGCTGTACACTGAAGCTTTCTTT.